These 29 T cell receptor beta chains were all obtained from the same sample, sequenced in a study of technical replicates of blood from several donors. Clones were read by immunoSEQ multiplex PCR, and TCRdb kept only the in-frame ones, dropping some. The sample has 15,000 or so clones, 85% to 90% seen once. The sample comprised PBMCs. The receptor source for this set is a human donor in good health.

V gene TRBV4-1 combines with J gene TRBJ1-2; D is unclear. The CDR3 has 13 residues. V dropped 0 bases and J dropped 4 bases, with 6 bases sitting between them. Looked up from germline, CDR1 is MGHRA and CDR2 is YSYEKL. The CDR3 here is CASSQEAFYGYTF. The CDR3 DNA is TGCGCCAGCAGCCAAGAAGCCTTCTATGGCTACACCTTC.

The chain links TRBV5-4 to TRBJ2-1; TRBD2 matches at 15 bases. Germline values: CDR1 SGHNT, CDR2 YYREEE (reference sequence). V trimming: 5 bases; J trimming: 8 bases; junction bases outside the gene matches: 14. The CDR3 length is 18 residues. The CDR3 is CASSSGTSGRLWFHEQFF. As DNA, the CDR3 is TGTGCCAGCAGTTCCGGGACTAGCGGGAGGTTATGGTTCCATGAGCAGTTCTTC. The full variable domain, in which reference TRBV5-4 and TRBJ2-1 provide the parts outside the CDR3, is ETGVTQSPTHLIKTRGQQVTLRCSSQSGHNTVSWYQQALGQGPQFIFQYYREEENGRGNFPPRFSGLQFPNYSSELNVNALELDDSALYLCASSSGTSGRLWFHEQFFGPGTRLTVL.

Note on this clone: One end of the junction is discordant with germline, which a read error may explain. The chain has TRBV28 and TRBJ2-7; 7 bases are shared with TRBD1. The CDR3 covers 15 residues. The germline V gene encodes CDR1 MDHEN and CDR2 SYDVKM. CDR3 amino acids: CASSEGQTYFFGGRF. CDR3 bases: TGTGCCAGCAGTGAGGGACAGACTTACTTTTTTGGAGGCCGCTTC. Looking up the rest from reference TRBV28 and TRBJ2-7 gives the full variable domain: DVKVTQSSRYLVKRTGEKVFLECVQDMDHENMFWYRQDPGLGLRLIYFSYDVKMKEKGDIPEGYSVSREKKERFSLILESASTNQTSMYLCASSEGQTYFFGGRFGPGTRLTVT.

The chain has TRBV7-8 and TRBJ1-1, with a tentative D call TRBD1 (5 bases). Deletions cut 1 base from V and 4 bases from J, with 13 bases between. Germline V gene lookup returns CDR1 SGHVS and CDR2 FQNEAQ. The CDR3 extends over 15 amino acids. The CDR3 is CASSLGRGVATEAFF. CDR3 DNA: TGTGCCAGCAGCTTAGGTCGGGGGGTAGCCACTGAAGCTTTCTTT. Supplemented by reference TRBV7-8 and TRBJ1-1, the full variable domain reads GAGVSQSPRYKVAKRGQDVALRCDPISGHVSLFWYQQALGQGPEFLTYFQNEAQLDKSGLPSDRFFAERPEGSVSTLKIQRTQQEDSAVYLCASSLGRGVATEAFFGQGTRLTVV.

The V call is TRBV5-4, the J call TRBJ2-1; TRBD2 matches 10 bases. This CDR3 spans 14 amino acids. J was trimmed by 7 bases and V by 1 base; bases with no gene match: 2. CDR1 SGHNT and CDR2 YYREEE come from the germline V gene (reference sequence). The CDR3 loop reads CASSLTSGKNEQFF. The CDR3 DNA reads as TGTGCCAGCAGCTTGACTAGCGGGAAAAATGAGCAGTTCTTC.

CDR3 nucleotide sequence: TGTGCCAGTAGTATAATGGCGGGAGCTGGGTACGAGCAGTACTTC. Translating it yields CASSIMAGAGYEQYF. This chain joins TRBV19 and TRBJ2-7; 7 nucleotides agree with TRBD2. Trimming cost V 2 bases and J 4 bases; bases outside gene matches: 8. Germline V gene data show CDR1 as LNHDA and CDR2 as SQIVND (reference sequence). There are 15 residues in the CDR3.

This rearrangement joins TRBV4-1 to TRBJ2-3; D unclear. This CDR3 has 18 amino acids. Germline V gene data show CDR1 as MGHRA and CDR2 as YSYEKL. V shed 0 bases and J shed 0 bases, with 16 bases lying between them. CDR3 DNA sequence: TGCGCCAGCAGCCAAGACATGGTGAACTCCCCTAGCACAGATACGCAGTATTTT. This translates into CASSQDMVNSPSTDTQYF.

In this sample, this clone turned up a few times. This sequence joins TRBV2 and TRBJ1-1; TRBD1 matches at 10 bases. J lost 8 bases, V lost 4 bases, and 1 base had no gene match. Germline V gene lookup returns CDR1 SNHLY and CDR2 FYNNEI. CDR3 length: 12 amino acids. The CDR3 loop is CASSGQGAEAFF. CDR3 nucleotides: TGTGCCAGCAGTGGACAGGGGGCCGAAGCTTTCTTT.

This clone was observed once. The CDR3 region has the DNA TGTGCCTGGAGTGACGGGTGGCTAGCGGGGCAAGAGACCCAGTACTTC. Protein sequence: CAWSDGWLAGQETQYF. The chain joins TRBV30 to TRBJ2-5, with TRBD2 matching over 9 bases. Trimming removed 1 base from V and 2 bases from J; junction bases left unmatched: 8. Germline loops: CDR1 GTSNPN, CDR2 SVGIG (reference sequence). The CDR3 covers 16 residues.

The V and J genes are TRBV5-8 and TRBJ2-5; TRBD2 aligns across 13 bases. CDR1 and CDR2 (germline): SGHTS, YDEGEE. Losses at the gene ends were 0 bases for V and 5 bases for J; bases not matched to a gene: 4. The CDR3 has 16 residues. The CDR3 sequence: CASSLAGLAGAETQYF. The CDR3 DNA reads as TGTGCCAGCAGCTTGGCCGGACTAGCGGGAGCTGAGACCCAGTACTTC.

The chain recombines TRBV10-3 with TRBJ1-1; D is perhaps TRBD1 (6 bases). CDR3 length: 14 amino acids. Germline CDR1 and CDR2: ENHRY and SYGVKD. Trimming shortened V by 2 bases and J by 1 base, and 8 bases separated the two germline ends. CDR3 nucleotides: TGTGCCATCAGTGAGAACAGGGCGAACACTGAAGCTTTCTTT. It is translated as CAISENRANTEAFF.

The gene calls are TRBV4-2 and TRBJ2-1; 13 nucleotides line up with TRBD2. V was pared by 2 bases and J by 9 bases, with 7 bases of the junction left unmatched. The CDR3 extends over 16 amino acids. Germline V gene data show CDR1 as LGHNA and CDR2 as YNFKEQ. As DNA, the CDR3 is TGTGCCAGCAGCCAATACGGGACTAGCGGGACGCTTGAGCAGTTCTTC. Translating it yields CASSQYGTSGTLEQFF.

V is TRBV30 and J is TRBJ2-7; 7 bases agree with TRBD2. The CDR3 extends over 14 amino acids. V lost 0 bases, J lost 6 bases, and 8 bases stayed unmatched. CDR1 is GTSNPN, CDR2 SVGIG, per germline (reference sequence). The CDR3 region is CAWSVLAKTSEQYF. The CDR3 DNA is TGTGCCTGGAGTGTACTAGCGAAGACTTCCGAGCAGTACTTC.

The rearrangement links TRBV6-6 to TRBJ2-5; no clear D gene. The ends were cut back, 0 bases at V and 9 bases at J, with 17 bases in the middle. Germline values: CDR1 MNHNY, CDR2 SVGAGI (reference sequence). The CDR3 length is 15 residues. Here the CDR3 reads CASSYSSQASAAQYF. The CDR3 DNA reads TGTGCCAGCAGTTACTCTTCCCAAGCGTCCGCGGCCCAGTACTTC.

This clone was observed a single time. The chain joins TRBV6-5 to TRBJ2-1; D not certain. The CDR3 contains 14 residues. Germline CDR1 MNHEY, CDR2 SVGAGI. V was clipped by 0 bases and J by 9 bases, with 12 bases between them. CDR3 sequence (DNA): TGTGCCAGCAGTTACTCGATGCTGGCTAGTGAGCAGTTCTTC. As protein: CASSYSMLASEQFF.

This sequence joins TRBV19 and TRBJ2-7; the match to TRBD2 covers 8 bases. Germline V gene data show CDR1 as LNHDA and CDR2 as SQIVND (reference sequence). V dropped 3 bases and J dropped 3; count of bases not matched to a gene: 4. The CDR3 is 14 residues long. CDR3 amino acids: CASSMASGGYEQYF. In DNA, the CDR3 is TGTGCCAGTAGTATGGCCAGCGGGGGCTACGAGCAGTACTTC.

The V and J genes are TRBV5-6 and TRBJ2-7; D is ambiguous. The CDR3 contains 18 residues. Germline values: CDR1 SGHDT, CDR2 YYEEEE. V was shortened by 0 bases and J by 0 bases, with 19 bases between the two germline ends. CDR3 coding DNA: TGTGCCAGCAGCTTGGGGCCCCGAGAGAGCGCGAACTCCTACGAGCAGTACTTC. It codes for CASSLGPRESANSYEQYF.

The chain couples TRBV18 to TRBJ2-7, with 8 bases matching TRBD1. CDR1 KGHSH and CDR2 LQKENI come from the germline V gene. V lost 3 bases, J lost 4 bases, and 11 bases stayed unmatched. This CDR3 contains 16 residues. The CDR3 nucleotides are TGTGCCAGCTCACCCCTCCCGGGAACAGGGGGTTACGAGCAGTACTTC. This encodes CASSPLPGTGGYEQYF.

As DNA, the CDR3 is TGTGCCAGCACGGTTAGCGAGGGGGAGGAGACCCAGTACTTC. It yields the protein CASTVSEGEETQYF. The J gene is TRBJ2-5, the V gene TRBV6-5, with D possibly matching TRBD1 (6 bases). The CDR3 extends over 14 amino acids. Germline values: CDR1 MNHEY, CDR2 SVGAGI. V lost 7 bases to trimming and J lost 5 bases, with 17 bases between them.

The chain's CDR3 is CASSLRSGYTQYF. CDR3 bases: TGTGCCAGCAGTCTCCGAAGCGGGTATACGCAGTATTTT. This chain connects TRBV28 to TRBJ2-3; TRBD2 might be the D (6 bases). V lost 5 bases and J lost 7, with 13 bases in between. Looked up from germline, CDR1 is MDHEN and CDR2 is SYDVKM. The CDR3 runs to 13 residues.

The rearrangement links TRBV5-6 to TRBJ2-7; no reliable D call. The CDR3 covers 13 residues. CDR1 is SGHDT, CDR2 YYEEEE, per germline. Trimming took off 2 bases at V and 5 bases at J, with 11 bases between the two ends. This CDR3 reads CASSLYYFDEQYF. CDR3 DNA sequence: TGTGCCAGCAGCTTATATTATTTTGACGAGCAGTACTTC.

The V and J genes are TRBV18 and TRBJ1-4; D is undetermined. Trimming shortened V by 6 bases and J by 8 bases, and 13 bases separated the two germline ends. CDR3 length: 13 residues. CDR1 and CDR2 from the germline V gene are KGHSH and LQKENI. The CDR3 is CASSPEVQEKLFF. CDR3 bases: TGTGCCAGCTCCCCAGAGGTCCAAGAAAAACTGTTTTTT.

This chain joins TRBV19 and TRBJ1-1, with 7 bases lining up with TRBD1. V shed 6 bases, J shed 4 bases, and the junction held 5 bases outside the gene matches. The CDR3 covers 13 residues. Germline V CDR1 and CDR2: LNHDA, SQIVND (reference sequence). CDR3 in DNA: TGTGCCAGTAGCCCCCACAGGGGCACTGAAGCTTTCTTT. Translation gives CASSPHRGTEAFF.

This chain uses TRBV6-1 with TRBJ2-3, with TRBD2 matching 14 bases. The CDR3 is 18 residues long. Germline V gives CDR1 MNHNS, CDR2 SASEGT. J was trimmed by 4 bases and V by 1 base; bases with no gene match: 7. CDR3: CASSEVGTSGSLADTQYF. DNA of the CDR3: TGTGCCAGCAGTGAAGTGGGGACTAGCGGGAGTCTCGCAGATACGCAGTATTTT.

The chain couples TRBV28 to TRBJ1-3, with D unresolved. Trimming stripped 3 bases from V and 1 base from J, with 10 bases between. This CDR3 is built from 15 residues. Germline lookup yields CDR1 MDHEN and CDR2 SYDVKM. The CDR3 is CASSLFGFSGNTIYF. The CDR3 nucleotides are TGTGCCAGCAGTTTGTTCGGTTTTTCTGGAAACACCATATATTTT.

This chain joins TRBV7-9 and TRBJ1-4; D not certain. From germline, CDR1 is SEHNR and CDR2 FQNEAQ (reference sequence). Trimming cost V 1 base and J 0 bases, with 9 bases left between them. The CDR3 covers 16 residues. The CDR3 region is CASSLVGTATNEKLFF. Here the CDR3 DNA reads TGTGCCAGCAGCTTAGTGGGCACGGCAACTAATGAAAAACTGTTTTTT.

The V and J genes are TRBV13 and TRBJ2-2, with D perhaps TRBD1 (6 bases). The CDR3 consists of 17 residues. Germline-derived CDR1 and CDR2 are PRHDT and FYEKMQ (reference sequence). V was shortened by 5 bases and J by 1 base, with 17 bases between the two germline ends. The CDR3 region is CASSPGWGQVNTGELFF. The CDR3 nucleotides are TGTGCCAGCAGCCCGGGCTGGGGGCAGGTGAACACCGGGGAGCTGTTTTTT.

This sequence joins TRBV6-5 and TRBJ2-7; 10 positions agree with TRBD1. Germline CDR1 is MNHEY and CDR2 is SVGAGI. J gave up 4 bases and V 2 bases, and 5 bases lay outside the gene matches. The length of the CDR3 is 15 residues. The CDR3 loop is CASSYGTGASYEQYF. CDR3 in DNA: TGTGCCAGCAGTTACGGGACAGGGGCGTCATACGAGCAGTACTTC.

This sequence joins TRBV5-1 and TRBJ1-4; TRBD1 matches at 7 bases. Losses at the gene ends were 4 bases for V and 6 bases for J; bases not matched to a gene: 9. Germline CDR1 reads SGHRS; CDR2 reads YFSETQ. The CDR3 extends over 15 amino acids. CDR3 loop: CASSLGAGGDEKLFF. The DNA of the CDR3 is TGCGCCAGCAGCCTGGGGGCAGGGGGAGATGAAAAACTGTTTTTT.